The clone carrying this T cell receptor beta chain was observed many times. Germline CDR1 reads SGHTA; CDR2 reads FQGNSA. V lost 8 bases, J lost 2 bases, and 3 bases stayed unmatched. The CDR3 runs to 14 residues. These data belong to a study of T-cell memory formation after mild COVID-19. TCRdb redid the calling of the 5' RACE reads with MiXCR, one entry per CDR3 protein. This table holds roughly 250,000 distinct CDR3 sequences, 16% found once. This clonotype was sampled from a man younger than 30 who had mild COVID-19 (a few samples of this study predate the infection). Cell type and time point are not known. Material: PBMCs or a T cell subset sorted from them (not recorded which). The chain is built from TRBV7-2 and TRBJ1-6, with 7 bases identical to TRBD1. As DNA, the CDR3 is TGTGCCAGCGCCGGACAGGCCTATAATTCACCCCTCCACTTT. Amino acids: CASAGQAYNSPLHF. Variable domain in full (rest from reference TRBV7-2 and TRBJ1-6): GAGVSQSPSNKVTEKGKDVELRCDPISGHTALYWYRQSLGQGLEFLIYFQGNSAPDKSGLPSDRFSAERTGGSVSTLTIQRTQQEDSAVYLCASAGQAYNSPLHFGNGTRLTVT.